This is a list of T cell receptor beta chains from one sample in a study of blood T cell repertoires in COVID-19. Libraries were prepared by immunoSEQ multiplex PCR; TCRdb keeps only in-frame clonotypes and omits some of them. Of about 380,000 clones in the sample, over 75% are singletons; the top ten hold 1.3%. The specimen was PBMCs or T cells enriched from blood (not recorded which). All receptors derive from a man aged 30-40 years who had recovered from COVID-19. Each CDR3 is given with its conserved first and last residue. A D gene is named only where the DNA matches it firmly. Only part of the rows carry a size: once, few, many, or a class if the clone is expanded.

v_gene	abundance	d_gene	j_gene	CDR3nt	CDR3aa
TRBV18	-	-	TRBJ1-1	TGTGCCAGCTCACCAGTTGTTCCCTCGAACACTGAAGCTTTCTTT	CASSPVVPSNTEAFF
TRBV10-3	-	-	TRBJ1-5	TGTGCCATCAGTGAGTCGCGGCAGCCCCAGCATTTT	CAISESRQPQHF
TRBV20-1	-	-	TRBJ1-5	TGCAGTGCTCAAGGCTGGGGGGGCCAGCATTTT	CSAQGWGGQHF
TRBV18	-	TRBD1	TRBJ1-2	TGTGCCAGCTCACCTTACGGGACAGGGGATGGCTACACCTTC	CASSPYGTGDGYTF
TRBV6-2/TRBV6-3	-	-	TRBJ1-2	TGTGCCAGCGGTTACGGAGGGGATGGCTACACCTTC	CASGYGGDGYTF
TRBV2	-	-	TRBJ1-1	TGTGCCAGCCCAGGGCCGAACACTGAAGCTTTCTTT	CASPGPNTEAFF
TRBV18	-	TRBD1	TRBJ2-1	TGTGCCAGCTCCCCTGCCCGACAGGGCCGGGATGAGCAGTTCTTC	CASSPARQGRDEQFF
TRBV4-2	-	-	TRBJ2-5	TGTGCCAGCAGCCAAGTCGGGGGTGGGGAGACCCAGTACTTC	CASSQVGGGETQYF
TRBV29-1	-	TRBD2	TRBJ2-3	TGCAGCGTTATCCGGGGGGGCACAGATACGCAGTATTTT	CSVIRGGTDTQYF
TRBV5-1	-	TRBD1	TRBJ1-6	TGCGCCAGCAGCCTGGGACAGGGTGGATCACCCCTCCACTTT	CASSLGQGGSPLHF
TRBV19	-	-	TRBJ1-2	TGTGCCAGTACTTTCACAGGGAAGTTCACTATTGGCTACACCTTC	CASTFTGKFTIGYTF
TRBV7-2	-	TRBD2	TRBJ2-3	TGTGCCAGCAGCTTAGCCGGGGGGGCCCTATTGGATACGCAGTATTTT	CASSLAGGALLDTQYF
TRBV5-1	-	-	TRBJ1-4	TGCGCCAGCAGCTGGGGAGAGGGCACTAATGAAAAACTGTTTTTT	CASSWGEGTNEKLFF
TRBV7-9	-	-	TRBJ2-7	TGTGCCAGCAGCTTAGTCGCAGGGGACTACGAGCAGTACTTC	CASSLVAGDYEQYF
TRBV7-9	-	TRBD1	TRBJ2-7	TGTGCCAGCAGCTTAGGGGGACAGGGGGCGTTGGAGCAGTACTTC	CASSLGGQGALEQYF
TRBV12-3/TRBV12-4	few	-	TRBJ2-7	TGTGCCAGCAGTTTCTCTATCTACGAGCAGTACTTC	CASSFSIYEQYF
TRBV20-1	-	-	TRBJ2-7	TGCAGTGCACGGGACTTCTACGAGCAGTACTTC	CSARDFYEQYF
TRBV30	-	-	TRBJ1-5	TGTGCCTGGGCGGTCAACGAGAATCAGCCCCAGCATTTT	CAWAVNENQPQHF
TRBV6-1	-	TRBD1	TRBJ1-2	TGTGCCAGCAGTGATGAGACAGGGAAGAACTATGGCTACACCTTC	CASSDETGKNYGYTF
TRBV7-2	-	TRBD2	TRBJ2-1	TGTGCCAGCAGCCCGTTGACTAGCGGGGGGCCACTCTACAATGAGCAGTTCTTC	CASSPLTSGGPLYNEQFF
TRBV18	-	-	TRBJ1-3	TGTGCCAGCTCATTGCCGGGGATGTTTGGAAACACCATATATTTT	CASSLPGMFGNTIYF
TRBV10-3	-	TRBD1	TRBJ1-4	TGTGCCATCAGGTCTGGGACAGGGTATAATGAAAAACTGTTTTTT	CAIRSGTGYNEKLFF
TRBV7-8	-	TRBD1	TRBJ1-2	TGTGCCAGCAGCTTAGACAGGGGCAGGGACTATGGCTACACCTTC	CASSLDRGRDYGYTF
TRBV7-9	-	-	TRBJ1-1	TGTGCCAGCCATACATGGGCCACTGAAGCTTTCTTT	CASHTWATEAFF
TRBV5-1	-	-	TRBJ1-3	TGCGCCAGCAGCTTAGCCACGACCGAGGACACCATATATTTT	CASSLATTEDTIYF
TRBV25-1	-	-	TRBJ2-1	TGTGCCAGCAGGATCCCAGGGGCAAATGAGCAGTTCTTC	CASRIPGANEQFF
TRBV7-9	-	-	TRBJ1-5	TGTGCCAGCAGTCATACGGAGAGCAATCAGCCCCAGCATTTT	CASSHTESNQPQHF
TRBV9	-	-	TRBJ1-2	TGTGCCAGCAGCGTAGGCGCGGAATCAGTCTATGGCTACACCTTC	CASSVGAESVYGYTF
TRBV6-6	-	TRBD1	TRBJ1-1	TGTGCCAGCAGTAGAACAGGGGAACCGAACACTGAAGCTTTCTTT	CASSRTGEPNTEAFF
TRBV30	many	-	TRBJ1-2	TGTGCCTGCTCCCCGGGAGGCCTTGGCTACACCTTC	CACSPGGLGYTF
TRBV5-1	-	TRBD1	TRBJ2-5	TGCGCCAGCAGCTTGGCCGCGGGGACAGGGGTCGGGGAGACCCAGTACTTC	CASSLAAGTGVGETQYF
TRBV6-2/TRBV6-3	-	-	TRBJ1-6	TGTGCCAGCAGTTTACGGCCGTACAGGTCGGGACTAATCCTCCACTTT	CASSLRPYRSGLILHF
TRBV2	-	-	TRBJ1-2	TGTGCCAGCAGTGACAGGGCCGAATTTTATAGCTATGGCTGCACCTTC	CASSDRAEFYSYGCTF
TRBV3-1/TRBV3-2	-	-	TRBJ1-4	TGTGCCAGCAGCCAAGTTCGGGCAGGGTTTGAAAAACTGTTTTTT	CASSQVRAGFEKLFF